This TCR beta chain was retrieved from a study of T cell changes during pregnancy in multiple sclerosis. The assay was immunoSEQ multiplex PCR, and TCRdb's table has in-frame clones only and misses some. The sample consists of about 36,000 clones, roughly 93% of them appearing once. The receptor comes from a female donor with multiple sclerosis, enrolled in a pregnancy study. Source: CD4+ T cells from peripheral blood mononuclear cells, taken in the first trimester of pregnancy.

The chain's CDR3 is CASRTGQVETQYF. The DNA for the CDR3 is TGCGCCAGCAGGACAGGACAGGTAGAGACCCAGTACTTC. V usage is TRBV5-1 and J usage is TRBJ2-5; 7 nucleotides match TRBD1. The CDR3 runs to 13 residues. J gave up 4 bases and V 5 bases, and 5 bases lay outside the gene matches. Germline CDR1 is SGHRS and CDR2 is YFSETQ.